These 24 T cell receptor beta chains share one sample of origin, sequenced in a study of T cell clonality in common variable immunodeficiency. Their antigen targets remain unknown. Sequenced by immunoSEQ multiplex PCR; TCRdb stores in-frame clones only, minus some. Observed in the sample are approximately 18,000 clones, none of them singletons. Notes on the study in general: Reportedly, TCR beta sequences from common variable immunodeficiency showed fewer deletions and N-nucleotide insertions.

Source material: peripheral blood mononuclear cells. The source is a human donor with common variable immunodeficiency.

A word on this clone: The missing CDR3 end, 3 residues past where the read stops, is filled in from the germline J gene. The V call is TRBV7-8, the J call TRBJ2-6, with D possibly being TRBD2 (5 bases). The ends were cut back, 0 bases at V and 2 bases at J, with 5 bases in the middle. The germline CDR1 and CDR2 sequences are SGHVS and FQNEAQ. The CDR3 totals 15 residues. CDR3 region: CASSLAGAGANVLTF. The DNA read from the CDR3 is TGTGCCAGCAGCTTAGCCGGGGCTGGGGCCAACGTC.

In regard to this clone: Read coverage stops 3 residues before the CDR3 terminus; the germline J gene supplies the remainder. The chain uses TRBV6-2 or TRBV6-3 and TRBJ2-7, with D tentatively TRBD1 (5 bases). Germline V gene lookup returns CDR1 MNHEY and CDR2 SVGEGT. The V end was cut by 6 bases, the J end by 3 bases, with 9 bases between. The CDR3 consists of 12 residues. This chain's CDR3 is CASSRDSYEQYF. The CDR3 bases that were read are TGTGCCAGCAGCCGAGACAGCTACGAG.

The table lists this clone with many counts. CDR3 sequence: CASSTAWTGPGSDTQYF. CDR3 bases read: TGTGCCAGTAGTACTGCCTGGACAGGGCCTGGATCAGATACG. The rearrangement joins TRBV19 to TRBJ2-3; 8 bases agree with TRBD1. The read ends 3 residues before the CDR3 terminus; that terminus is restored from the germline J gene. Germline lookup yields CDR1 LNHDA and CDR2 SQIVND (reference sequence). The CDR3 has 17 residues. V gave up 4 bases and J gave up 4 bases; unmatched junction bases: 13.

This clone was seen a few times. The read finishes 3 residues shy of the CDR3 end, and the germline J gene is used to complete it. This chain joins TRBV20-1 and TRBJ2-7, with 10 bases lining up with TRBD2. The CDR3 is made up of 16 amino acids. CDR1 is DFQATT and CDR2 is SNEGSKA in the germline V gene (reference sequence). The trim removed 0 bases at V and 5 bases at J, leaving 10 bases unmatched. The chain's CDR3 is CSARDRDSGRINEQYF. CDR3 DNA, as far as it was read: TGCAGTGCTAGAGATCGGGATAGCGGGAGGATTAACGAG.

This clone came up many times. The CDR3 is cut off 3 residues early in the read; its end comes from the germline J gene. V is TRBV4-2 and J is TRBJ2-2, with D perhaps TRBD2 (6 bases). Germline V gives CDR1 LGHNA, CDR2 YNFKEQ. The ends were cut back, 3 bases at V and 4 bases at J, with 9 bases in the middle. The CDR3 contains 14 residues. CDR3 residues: CASSHGRGTGELFF. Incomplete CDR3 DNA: TGTGCCAGCAGCCACGGGCGGGGCACCGGGGAG.

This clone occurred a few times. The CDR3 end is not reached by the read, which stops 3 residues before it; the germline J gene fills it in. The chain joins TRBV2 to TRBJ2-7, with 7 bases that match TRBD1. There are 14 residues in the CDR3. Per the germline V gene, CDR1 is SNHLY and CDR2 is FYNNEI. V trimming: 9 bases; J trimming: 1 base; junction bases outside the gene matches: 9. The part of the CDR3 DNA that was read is TGTGCCAGTCTCACCAGGGACAGATCCTACGAG. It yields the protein CASLTRDRSYE. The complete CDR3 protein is CASLTRDRSYEQYF.

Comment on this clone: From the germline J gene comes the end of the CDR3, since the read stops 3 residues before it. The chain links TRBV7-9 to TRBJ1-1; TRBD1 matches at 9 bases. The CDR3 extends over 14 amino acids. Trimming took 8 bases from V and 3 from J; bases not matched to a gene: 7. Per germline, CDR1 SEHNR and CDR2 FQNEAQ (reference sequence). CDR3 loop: CASPGTGLYTEAFF. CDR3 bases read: TGTGCCAGCCCCGGGACAGGGCTTTACACTGAA. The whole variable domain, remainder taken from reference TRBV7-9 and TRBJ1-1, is DTGVSQNPRHKITKRGQNVTFRCDPISEHNRLYWYRQTLGQGPEFLTYFQNEAQLEKSRLLSDRFSAERPKGSFSTLEIQRTEQGDSAMYLCASPGTGLYTEAFFGQGTRLTVV.

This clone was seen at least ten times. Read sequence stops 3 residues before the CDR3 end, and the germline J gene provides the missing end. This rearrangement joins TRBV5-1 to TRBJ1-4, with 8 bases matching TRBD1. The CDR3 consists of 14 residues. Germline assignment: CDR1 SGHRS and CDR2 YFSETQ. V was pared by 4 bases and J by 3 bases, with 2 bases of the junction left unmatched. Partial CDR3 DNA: TGCGCCAGCAGCCAGGGGGCGGCTAATGAAAAA. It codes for CASSQGAANEK. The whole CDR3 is CASSQGAANEKLFF.

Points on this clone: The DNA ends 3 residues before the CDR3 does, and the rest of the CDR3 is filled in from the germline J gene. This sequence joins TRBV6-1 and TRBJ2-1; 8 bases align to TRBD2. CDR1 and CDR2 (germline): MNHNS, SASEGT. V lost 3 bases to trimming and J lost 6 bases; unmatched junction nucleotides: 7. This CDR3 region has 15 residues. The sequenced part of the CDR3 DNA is TGTGCCAGCAGTGACCCTCCGGGGGGGCTCAATGAG. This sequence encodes CASSDPPGGLNE. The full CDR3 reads CASSDPPGGLNEQFF.

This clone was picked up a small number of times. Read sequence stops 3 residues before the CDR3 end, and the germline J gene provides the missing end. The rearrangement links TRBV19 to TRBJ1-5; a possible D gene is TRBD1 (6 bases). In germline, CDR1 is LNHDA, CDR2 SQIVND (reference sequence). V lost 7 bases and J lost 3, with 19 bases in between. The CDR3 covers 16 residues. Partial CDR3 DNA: TGTGCCAGTATAGGGGGGGGGACTCGTTTCAATCAGCCC. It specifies CASIGGGTRFNQP. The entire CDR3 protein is CASIGGGTRFNQPQHF.

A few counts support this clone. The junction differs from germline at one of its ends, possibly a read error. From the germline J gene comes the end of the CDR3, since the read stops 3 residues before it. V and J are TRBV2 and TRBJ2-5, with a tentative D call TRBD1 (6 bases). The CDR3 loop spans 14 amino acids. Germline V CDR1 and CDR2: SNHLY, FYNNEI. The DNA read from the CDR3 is TGTGCCAGCAGCGAAGGTGGCAGGGGAGAGACC. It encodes CASSEGGRGET. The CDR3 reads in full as CASSEGGRGETQYF.

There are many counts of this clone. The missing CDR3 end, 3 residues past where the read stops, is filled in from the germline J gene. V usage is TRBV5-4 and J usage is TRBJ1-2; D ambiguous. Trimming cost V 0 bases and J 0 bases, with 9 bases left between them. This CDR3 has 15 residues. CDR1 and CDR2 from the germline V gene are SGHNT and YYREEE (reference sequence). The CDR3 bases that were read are TGTGCCAGCAGCTTGGGACAACCGGCTAACTATGGC. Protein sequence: CASSLGQPANYG. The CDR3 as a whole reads CASSLGQPANYGYTF. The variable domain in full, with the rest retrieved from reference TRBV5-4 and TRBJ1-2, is ETGVTQSPTHLIKTRGQQVTLRCSSQSGHNTVSWYQQALGQGPQFIFQYYREEENGRGNFPPRFSGLQFPNYSSELNVNALELDDSALYLCASSLGQPANYGYTFGSGTRLTVV.

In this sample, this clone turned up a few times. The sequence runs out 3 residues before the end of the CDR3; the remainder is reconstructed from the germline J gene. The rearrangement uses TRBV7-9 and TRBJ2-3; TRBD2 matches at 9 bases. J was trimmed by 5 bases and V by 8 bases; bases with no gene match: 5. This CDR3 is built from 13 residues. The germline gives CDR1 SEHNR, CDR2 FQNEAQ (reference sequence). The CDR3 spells CASLGRGGDTQYF. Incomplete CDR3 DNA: TGTGCCAGCCTCGGGCGGGGGGGAGATACG.

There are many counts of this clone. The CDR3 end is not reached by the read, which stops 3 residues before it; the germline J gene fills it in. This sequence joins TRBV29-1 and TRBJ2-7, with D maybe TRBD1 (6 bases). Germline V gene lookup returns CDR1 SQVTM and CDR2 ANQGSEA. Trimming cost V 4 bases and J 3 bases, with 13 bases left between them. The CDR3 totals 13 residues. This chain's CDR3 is CSVVDSGDYEQYF. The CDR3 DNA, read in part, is TGCAGCGTTGTGGACAGTGGGGACTACGAG.

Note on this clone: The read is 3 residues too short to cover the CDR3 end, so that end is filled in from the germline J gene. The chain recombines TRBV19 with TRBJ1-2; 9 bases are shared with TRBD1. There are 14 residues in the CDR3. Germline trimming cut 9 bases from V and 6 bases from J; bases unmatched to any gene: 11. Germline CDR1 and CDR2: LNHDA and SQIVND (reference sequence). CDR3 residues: CASAPGQGIDGYTF. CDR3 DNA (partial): TGTGCCAGCGCTCCGGGACAGGGAATCGATGGC.

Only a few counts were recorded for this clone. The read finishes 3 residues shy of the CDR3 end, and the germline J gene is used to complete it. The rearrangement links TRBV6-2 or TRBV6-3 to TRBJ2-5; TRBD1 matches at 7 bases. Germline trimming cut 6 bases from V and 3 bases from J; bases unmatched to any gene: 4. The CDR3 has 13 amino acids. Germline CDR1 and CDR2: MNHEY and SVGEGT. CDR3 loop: CASRPTGKETQYF. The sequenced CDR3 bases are TGTGCCAGCAGGCCGACAGGGAAAGAGACC.

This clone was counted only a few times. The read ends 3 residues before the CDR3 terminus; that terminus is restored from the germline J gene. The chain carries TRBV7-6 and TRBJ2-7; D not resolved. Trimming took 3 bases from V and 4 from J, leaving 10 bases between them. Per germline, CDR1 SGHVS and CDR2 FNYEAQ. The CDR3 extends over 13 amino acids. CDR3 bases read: TGTGCCAGCAGCTTGGTCGAGGTTTACGAG. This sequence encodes CASSLVEVYE. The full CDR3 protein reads CASSLVEVYEQYF.

The CDR3 region is CASLNRDADTQYF. The CDR3 bases that were read are TGTGCCAGTTTAAACAGGGACGCAGATACG. V gene TRBV19 combines with J gene TRBJ2-3; TRBD1 might be the D (6 bases). The read is 3 residues too short to cover the CDR3 end, so that end is filled in from the germline J gene. Germline V gene data show CDR1 as LNHDA and CDR2 as SQIVND (reference sequence). Deletions cut 8 bases from V and 4 bases from J, with 13 bases between. This CDR3 region has 13 residues.

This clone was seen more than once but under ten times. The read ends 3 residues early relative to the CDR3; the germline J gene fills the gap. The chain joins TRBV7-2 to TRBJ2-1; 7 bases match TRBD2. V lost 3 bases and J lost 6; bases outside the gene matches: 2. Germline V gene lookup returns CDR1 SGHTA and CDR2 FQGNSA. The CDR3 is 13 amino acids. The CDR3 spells CASSLRLANEQFF. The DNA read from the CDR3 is TGTGCCAGCAGCTTGAGACTAGCCAATGAG.

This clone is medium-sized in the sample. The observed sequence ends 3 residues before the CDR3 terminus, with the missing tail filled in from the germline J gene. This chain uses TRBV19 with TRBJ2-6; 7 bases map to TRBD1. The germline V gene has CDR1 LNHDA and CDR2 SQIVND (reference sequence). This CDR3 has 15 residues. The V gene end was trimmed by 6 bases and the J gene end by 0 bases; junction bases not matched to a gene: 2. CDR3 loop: CASRPGGSGANVLTF. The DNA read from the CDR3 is TGTGCCAGTAGACCAGGGGGCTCTGGGGCCAACGTC.

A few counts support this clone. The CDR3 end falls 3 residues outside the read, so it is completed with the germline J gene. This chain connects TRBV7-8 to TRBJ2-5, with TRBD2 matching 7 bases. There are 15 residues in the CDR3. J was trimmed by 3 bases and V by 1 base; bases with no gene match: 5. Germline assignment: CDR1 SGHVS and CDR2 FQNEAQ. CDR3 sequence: CASSLVFGGEETQYF. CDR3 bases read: TGTGCCAGCAGCTTAGTATTTGGGGGGGAAGAGACC.

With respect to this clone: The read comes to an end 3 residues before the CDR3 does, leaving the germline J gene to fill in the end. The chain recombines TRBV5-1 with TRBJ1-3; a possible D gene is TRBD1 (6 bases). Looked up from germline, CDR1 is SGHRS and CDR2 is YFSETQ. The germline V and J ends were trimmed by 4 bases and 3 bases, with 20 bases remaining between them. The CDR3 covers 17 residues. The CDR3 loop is CASSPRRGAGFGNTIYF. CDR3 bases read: TGCGCCAGCAGCCCGCGGCGGGGGGCCGGGTTTGGAAACACC.

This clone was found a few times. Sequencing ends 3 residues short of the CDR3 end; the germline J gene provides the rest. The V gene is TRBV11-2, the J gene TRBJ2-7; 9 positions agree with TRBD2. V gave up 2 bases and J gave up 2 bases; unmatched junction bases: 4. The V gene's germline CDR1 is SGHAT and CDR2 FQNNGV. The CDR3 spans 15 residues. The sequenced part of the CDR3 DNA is TGTGCCAGCAGCTTAAGCCTAGCGGGAACCTACGAG. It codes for CASSLSLAGTYE. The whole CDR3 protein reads CASSLSLAGTYEQYF.

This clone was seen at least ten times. This chain's CDR3 is CASSWTSGQLGETQYF. The CDR3 bases that were read are TGCGCCAGCAGCTGGACCTCGGGACAGCTGGGGGAGACC. This rearrangement joins TRBV5-1 to TRBJ2-5; 7 positions agree with TRBD1. Read coverage stops 3 residues before the CDR3 terminus; the germline J gene supplies the remainder. CDR1 is SGHRS and CDR2 is YFSETQ in the germline V gene. V shed 3 bases and J 5 bases; nucleotides not matched to a gene: 13. The CDR3 has 16 amino acids.